A single T cell receptor beta chain is shown here with its context. Data came from immunoSEQ multiplex PCR; TCRdb stores just in-frame clones and leaves some out. The data hold around 240,000 clones, with approximately 90% observed a single time. These data belong to a study of Ad26.COV2.S vaccination and SARS-CoV-2 variants. Treatment described: 15 to 20 received Ad26.COV2.S at low or high dose, single or two shots; 5 received placebo; per-sample allocation not given. Sample collection was performed on day 63 after the first vaccine or placebo injection. CDR1 is SGHTA and CDR2 is FQGNSA in the germline V gene. The ends lost 5 bases at V and 0 bases at J; junction bases unmatched: 16. The CDR3 is made up of 19 amino acids.

This chain connects TRBV7-2 to TRBJ2-4, with 7 nucleotides matching TRBD2. The specimen was peripheral blood, collected in a trial of Ad26.COV2.S vaccine versus placebo. This receptor was obtained from a person between 18 and 65 years old who received the Ad26.COV2.S COVID-19 vaccine or a placebo. This CDR3 reads CASSPRGGHGRLAKNIQYF. For the CDR3, the DNA is TGTGCCAGCAGCCCCCGAGGCGGCCACGGGAGGCTAGCCAAAAACATTCAGTACTTC.